This T cell receptor (beta chain) was sequenced for a study of T cells in Graves' hyperthyroidism and ophthalmopathy. Looked up from germline, CDR1 is KGHSH and CDR2 is LQKENI. V trimming: 8 bases; J trimming: 4 bases; junction bases outside the gene matches: 4. The CDR3 has 13 residues. This clonotype was counted at least ten times. TCR beta CDR3 regions were amplified from RNA transcripts. The HTBI primer set served for first-round RT-PCR of the TCR CDR3. TCRdb itself ran the multiplex PCR reads through MiXCR, one entry per CDR3 protein. Among hundreds of thousands of distinct CDR3 sequences listed, around 20% were seen once.

The V and J genes are TRBV18 and TRBJ1-4; 7 bases map to TRBD1. Sample: blood. This clonotype was obtained from a woman aged 50 to 60 with Graves' hyperthyroidism that later progressed to Graves' ophthalmopathy. The CDR3 protein is CASTRDSNEKLFF. The CDR3 DNA sequence: TGTGCCAGCACTCGGGACAGTAATGAAAAACTGTTTTTT.